A selection of T cell receptor beta chains follows, all from one sample in a study of cytomegalovirus exposure and HLA in healthy donors. Measured with immunoSEQ multiplex PCR; TCRdb has only the in-frame clones, and not every one. The table shows about 180,000 clones, with 77% occurring only once. The specimen was PBMCs. Receptors originate from a woman aged 25 to 39 in good health and CMV-seropositive. CDR3s include the opening cysteine and the closing phenylalanine or tryptophan. Each record gives: V gene, J gene, D gene, clone size, CDR3 DNA, CDR3 protein. A D gene is named only where the DNA matches it firmly. Size is stated for part of the rows, as once, few or many counts, or as a class when the clone is expanded.

V gene: TRBV15
J gene: TRBJ2-7
D gene: NA
clone size: NA
CDR3 DNA: TGTGCCACCAGCAGAGGTTCAGTTCGGCAGGGCAACGAGCAGTACTTC
CDR3 protein: CATSRGSVRQGNEQYF

V gene: TRBV29-1
J gene: TRBJ2-7
D gene: NA
clone size: NA
CDR3 DNA: TGCAGCGCCCATCTGACAGAGCCCCCATACGAGCAGTACTTC
CDR3 protein: CSAHLTEPPYEQYF

V gene: TRBV6-5
J gene: TRBJ2-1
D gene: TRBD2
clone size: NA
CDR3 DNA: TGTGCCAGCAGTTACGATAGCGGGGGTGGGGGGGAGCAGTTCTTC
CDR3 protein: CASSYDSGGGGEQFF

V gene: TRBV7-9
J gene: TRBJ1-4
D gene: NA
clone size: NA
CDR3 DNA: TGTGCCAGCACCCAGTCCGCAACTAATGAAAAACTGTTTTTT
CDR3 protein: CASTQSATNEKLFF

V gene: TRBV6-1
J gene: TRBJ1-5
D gene: NA
clone size: NA
CDR3 DNA: TGTGCCAGCAGTGCGCAGGCTGTAAATCAGCCCCAGCATTTT
CDR3 protein: CASSAQAVNQPQHF

V gene: TRBV4-2
J gene: TRBJ2-7
D gene: NA
clone size: few
CDR3 DNA: TGTGCCAGCAGCCAAGATACCGGTGCGGTCGAGCAGTACTTC
CDR3 protein: CASSQDTGAVEQYF

V gene: TRBV12-5
J gene: TRBJ2-2
D gene: NA
clone size: once
CDR3 DNA: NA
CDR3 protein: CASGLGTGWITGELFF

V gene: TRBV19
J gene: TRBJ1-2
D gene: NA
clone size: once
CDR3 DNA: TGTGCCAGTAGTATCGCCAGTCCCTATGGCTACACCTTC
CDR3 protein: CASSIASPYGYTF

V gene: TRBV18
J gene: TRBJ1-5
D gene: TRBD1
clone size: NA
CDR3 DNA: TGTGCCAGCTCACCAGGGCTGGACCCGGGACAGGGTTTCAATCAGCCCCAGCATTTT
CDR3 protein: CASSPGLDPGQGFNQPQHF

V gene: TRBV4-2
J gene: TRBJ2-1
D gene: TRBD2
clone size: NA
CDR3 DNA: TGTGCCAGCAGCCGGCACGGACTAGCGGGATACAATGAGCAGTTCTTC
CDR3 protein: CASSRHGLAGYNEQFF

V gene: TRBV6-5
J gene: TRBJ2-1
D gene: NA
clone size: once
CDR3 DNA: TGTGCCAGCAACCGGGCCCCTGGGGGGAATGAGCAGTTCTTC
CDR3 protein: CASNRAPGGNEQFF

V gene: TRBV19
J gene: TRBJ1-3
D gene: NA
clone size: NA
CDR3 DNA: TGTGCCAGTAGTAGTTCTCGGACACTCTCTGGAAACACCATATATTTT
CDR3 protein: CASSSSRTLSGNTIYF

V gene: TRBV5-1
J gene: TRBJ2-1
D gene: TRBD2
clone size: NA
CDR3 DNA: TGCGCCAGCAGCCAGTACACACTAGCGGGAGTGGGGTCCAATGAGCAGTTCTTC
CDR3 protein: CASSQYTLAGVGSNEQFF

V gene: TRBV6-1
J gene: TRBJ1-1
D gene: NA
clone size: NA
CDR3 DNA: TGTGCCAGCAGTGGACAGGTGAACACTGAAGCTTTCTTT
CDR3 protein: CASSGQVNTEAFF

V gene: TRBV27
J gene: TRBJ1-3
D gene: NA
clone size: NA
CDR3 DNA: TGTGCCAGCAGTGGGGCAGGGGAGTCCGGAAACACCATATATTTT
CDR3 protein: CASSGAGESGNTIYF

V gene: TRBV10-3
J gene: TRBJ2-1
D gene: NA
clone size: NA
CDR3 DNA: TGTGCCATCAACCCTAGCGGTGAGGGGGGCCACGAGCAGTTCTTC
CDR3 protein: CAINPSGEGGHEQFF

V gene: TRBV6-1
J gene: TRBJ2-1
D gene: NA
clone size: few
CDR3 DNA: TGTGCCAGCAGTGAAGCGGGGAGTCCAACGTTCTTC
CDR3 protein: CASSEAGSPTFF

V gene: TRBV19
J gene: TRBJ2-3
D gene: TRBD2
clone size: NA
CDR3 DNA: TGTGCCAGTAGTATCGGACTAGCGGGAGGTGGCTCAGATACGCAGTATTTT
CDR3 protein: CASSIGLAGGGSDTQYF

V gene: TRBV18
J gene: TRBJ2-7
D gene: NA
clone size: NA
CDR3 DNA: TGTGCCAGCTCACCGCCAGGGGTCCCTTACGAGCAGTACTTC
CDR3 protein: CASSPPGVPYEQYF

V gene: TRBV30
J gene: TRBJ2-7
D gene: TRBD2
clone size: NA
CDR3 DNA: TGTGCCTGGAGTGTGGGGCTAGCGGCCTCCTACGAGCAGTACTTC
CDR3 protein: CAWSVGLAASYEQYF

V gene: TRBV6-5
J gene: TRBJ2-5
D gene: TRBD2
clone size: NA
CDR3 DNA: TGTGCCACCAGACTAGCGGGAGGGCGGGAGACCCAGTACTTC
CDR3 protein: CATRLAGGRETQYF

V gene: TRBV9
J gene: TRBJ2-1
D gene: NA
clone size: NA
CDR3 DNA: TGTGCCAGCAGCGTAACCGGTAATGAGCAGTTCTTC
CDR3 protein: CASSVTGNEQFF

V gene: TRBV19
J gene: TRBJ1-2
D gene: NA
clone size: NA
CDR3 DNA: TGTGCCAGTAGTATGGTGAGTGGCTATGGCTACACCTTC
CDR3 protein: CASSMVSGYGYTF

V gene: TRBV5-1
J gene: TRBJ2-1
D gene: TRBD2
clone size: few
CDR3 DNA: TGCGCCAGCAGCTCAATCGGGACTAGCGGGAGAGGGGGCTACAATGAGCAGTTCTTC
CDR3 protein: CASSSIGTSGRGGYNEQFF

V gene: TRBV28
J gene: TRBJ2-7
D gene: NA
clone size: NA
CDR3 DNA: TGTGCCAGCAGTCGCACTCTCCCCTACGAGCAGTACTTC
CDR3 protein: CASSRTLPYEQYF

V gene: TRBV6-4
J gene: TRBJ2-1
D gene: TRBD1
clone size: NA
CDR3 DNA: TGTGCCAGCAGTGACTCGGACAGGAATGAGCAGTTCTTC
CDR3 protein: CASSDSDRNEQFF